Listed below are T cell receptor beta chains from one sample, sequenced in a study of CD4 T cells in relation to SARS-CoV-2 and coronaviruses. Which antigens these TCRs recognize remains unknown. Assay used: immunoSEQ multiplex PCR; TCRdb lists only in-frame clones, some missing. The profile shows approximately 22,000 clones, 72% of them singletons. Sequenced material: CD4+ T cells from PBMCs, cultured in vitro. The receptor set was obtained from a human donor in good health. The conserved cysteine and the conserved F or W are not part of the CDR3 here.

CDR3aa,v_gene,j_gene
ASSLSGELF,TRBV28,TRBJ2-2
ASSLVGGENTEAF,TRBV5-6,TRBJ1-1
ASSQAPLAGGPADTQY,TRBV3-1/TRBV3-2,TRBJ2-3
ASSHATDEKLF,TRBV12-3/TRBV12-4,TRBJ1-4
ASSQRLAGATDTQY,TRBV18,TRBJ2-3
ASSQDTVSDTQY,TRBV4-3,TRBJ2-3
ASSLVFLAENQGDTQY,TRBV7-9,TRBJ2-3
ASSKGTSGSTYEQY,TRBV11-2,TRBJ2-7
ASSHAGSLKETQY,TRBV7-9,TRBJ2-5
ASSDLLADTGELF,TRBV2,TRBJ2-2
ASSLMGQGPYGYT,TRBV7-6,TRBJ1-2
ASSPLELVGDGDTQY,TRBV5-1,TRBJ2-3
ASSLADTRSGRFTDTQY,TRBV5-6,TRBJ2-3
ASSKGTSGKTDTQY,TRBV21-1,TRBJ2-3
SVAGGDGYT,TRBV29-1,TRBJ1-2
ASSVAEETQY,TRBV9,TRBJ2-5
ASSSHGGAVDTQY,TRBV7-2,TRBJ2-3